A single sample is the source of the 25 T cell receptor beta chains below, sequenced in a study of cytomegalovirus exposure and HLA in healthy donors. The PCR used 60 Vbeta and 13 Jbeta primers. Libraries were prepared by immunoSEQ multiplex PCR; TCRdb keeps only in-frame clonotypes and omits some of them. Of roughly 72,000 clones listed, around two thirds are singletons. Sequencing used PBMCs. These TCRs come from a human donor in good health.

The genes are TRBV5-1 and TRBJ1-2, with 10 bases identical to TRBD1. CDR3 length equals 14 residues. The V gene end was trimmed by 0 bases and the J gene end by 4 bases; junction bases not matched to a gene: 0. CDR1 is SGHRS and CDR2 is YFSETQ in the germline V gene. The CDR3 bases are TGCGCCAGCAGCTTGGGGACAGGGGGCTATGGCTACACCTTC. Its protein product is CASSLGTGGYGYTF. Combining the CDR3 with reference TRBV5-1 and TRBJ1-2 gives the whole variable domain KAGVTQTPRYLIKTRGQQVTLSCSPISGHRSVSWYQQTPGQGLQFLFEYFSETQRNKGNFPGRFSGRQFSNSRSEMNVSTLELGDSALYLCASSLGTGGYGYTFGSGTRLTVV.

The rearrangement joins TRBV10-3 to TRBJ2-1; weak D call: TRBD2 (5 bases). Germline values: CDR1 ENHRY, CDR2 SYGVKD. The V end lost 10 bases, the J end lost 6 bases, and 19 bases lay between the germline ends. The CDR3 runs 14 residues. In DNA, the CDR3 is TGTGCCACGAACCGGGATAGCGAAGTCAATGAGCAGTTCTTC. Protein product: CATNRDSEVNEQFF.

The chain has TRBV11-1 and TRBJ2-5; D not certain. Between the trimmed V and J ends, which lost 3 bases and 5 bases, there was a span of 7 bases. The CDR3 runs to 12 residues. The germline V gene encodes CDR1 SGHAT and CDR2 FQDESV (reference sequence). The CDR3 loop reads CASSFERETQYF. DNA of the CDR3: TGTGCCAGCAGCTTTGAACGGGAGACCCAGTACTTC.

The rearrangement joins TRBV30 to TRBJ1-3; perhaps TRBD1 as D (6 bases). V was trimmed by 2 bases and J by 1 base, leaving 15 bases between them. The germline gives CDR1 GTSNPN, CDR2 SVGIG (reference sequence). This CDR3 has 16 residues. As DNA, the CDR3 is TGTGCCTGGAGTCATTTTATTACAGGGTCTGGAAACACCATATATTTT. It translates to CAWSHFITGSGNTIYF.

V gene TRBV30 combines with J gene TRBJ2-7; tentatively, D is TRBD1 (5 bases). Germline loops: CDR1 GTSNPN, CDR2 SVGIG (reference sequence). Trimming stripped 1 base from V and 5 bases from J, with 6 bases between. The CDR3 is made up of 11 amino acids. CDR3 protein: CAWSAGNEQYF. The CDR3 nucleotides are TGTGCCTGGAGTGCAGGGAACGAGCAGTACTTC.

The chain links TRBV6-6 to TRBJ2-7, with TRBD2 matching over 11 bases. Trimming removed 6 bases from V and 1 base from J; junction bases left unmatched: 5. Per germline, CDR1 MNHNY and CDR2 SVGAGI (reference sequence). The CDR3 is 15 residues long. CDR3 coding DNA: TGTGCCAGCAGAACTAGCGGGGGCGCTTCCTACGAGCAGTACTTC. Its protein product is CASRTSGGASYEQYF.

In nucleotides, the CDR3 is TGCGCCATCCTTCCACCCGGCGGAGAGCAGTACTTC. Residues: CAILPPGGEQYF. The chain recombines TRBV10-2 with TRBJ2-7; D is unclear. CDR1 is WSHSY, CDR2 SAAADI, per germline. The length of the CDR3 is 12 residues. Trimming removed 10 bases from V and 7 bases from J, with 17 bases in between.

V is TRBV6-5 and J is TRBJ2-5; D possibly corresponds to TRBD2 (6 bases). The end of the DNA is better explained by TRBJ2-7, so the J call may be wrong. The germline gives CDR1 MNHEY, CDR2 SVGAGI. The CDR3 contains 15 residues. The CDR3 nucleotides are TGTGCCAGCAGAGATCCCGGGACTCCCCTGGGCGAGCAGTACTTC. Protein product: CASRDPGTPLGEQYF.

This clone was counted a single time. The chain couples TRBV18 to TRBJ1-2; 9 bases are shared with TRBD1. Germline assignment: CDR1 KGHSH and CDR2 LQKENI. The V gene end was trimmed by 6 bases and the J gene end by 6 bases; junction bases not matched to a gene: 8. The CDR3 extends over 14 amino acids. The CDR3 here is CASSPLQGANGYTF. The CDR3 DNA is TGTGCCAGCTCGCCCTTACAGGGGGCGAATGGCTACACCTTC.

The chain has TRBV30 and TRBJ1-2; the D is unclear. The germline V and J ends were trimmed by 3 bases and 4 bases, with 12 bases remaining between them. The germline CDR1 and CDR2 sequences are GTSNPN and SVGIG (reference sequence). The CDR3 extends over 13 amino acids. This chain's CDR3 is CAWSEGSGYGYTF. The CDR3 DNA reads TGTGCCTGGAGCGAGGGATCGGGCTATGGCTACACCTTC.

This rearrangement joins TRBV20-1 to TRBJ1-1; weak D call: TRBD1 (6 bases). The CDR3 is 11 residues long. Germline CDR1 DFQATT, CDR2 SNEGSKA (reference sequence). Trimming took 6 bases from V and 6 from J, leaving 11 bases between them. CDR3 coding DNA: TGCAGTGCCGACAGGCCCCCTGAAGCTTTCTTT. Translation gives CSADRPPEAFF.

The chain uses TRBV7-2 and TRBJ1-3; TRBD1 aligns across 8 bases. V was clipped by 5 bases and J by 0 bases; unmatched bases: 3. Germline assignment: CDR1 SGHTA and CDR2 FQGNSA. The CDR3 spans 15 residues. The CDR3 nucleotides are TGTGCCAGCAGCCGGGGACAGGTCTCTGGAAACACCATATATTTT. Translation gives CASSRGQVSGNTIYF.

The chain combines TRBV5-1 with TRBJ2-7; D remains unclear. The CDR3 is made up of 13 amino acids. Trimming stripped 2 bases from V and 6 bases from J, with 12 bases between. CDR1 and CDR2 from the germline V gene are SGHRS and YFSETQ. The CDR3 protein is CASSFNLFGEQYF. The DNA of the CDR3 is TGCGCCAGCAGCTTTAACCTTTTCGGCGAGCAGTACTTC.

The V gene is TRBV15, the J gene TRBJ2-1, with a possible D match to TRBD2 (5 bases). Germline assignment: CDR1 LNHNV and CDR2 YYDKDF (reference sequence). The CDR3 sequence is 16 residues long. With 0 bases removed from V and 6 bases from J, the gap between germline ends came to 15 bases. The CDR3 DNA reads as TGTGCCACCAGCAGAGATAGAGGGAGTTCGGGCAATGAGCAGTTCTTC. This gives the protein CATSRDRGSSGNEQFF.

V gene TRBV6-5 combines with J gene TRBJ1-5; D not resolved. This CDR3 is 13 amino acids long. V gave up 5 bases and J gave up 5 bases, with 10 bases separating them. The germline gives CDR1 MNHEY, CDR2 SVGAGI. For the CDR3, the DNA is TGTGCCAGCAGTCCCGACACGTATCAGCCCCAGCATTTT. Amino acids: CASSPDTYQPQHF.

CDR3 sequence: CASSFLAGGPGEQFF. The DNA of the CDR3 is TGTGCCAGCAGCTTCTTAGCGGGAGGGCCGGGTGAGCAGTTCTTC. V gene TRBV11-2 combines with J gene TRBJ2-1; 11 nucleotides match TRBD2. Germline V gene lookup returns CDR1 SGHAT and CDR2 FQNNGV. V was clipped by 3 bases and J by 9 bases; unmatched bases: 7. The CDR3 runs 15 residues.

The rearrangement links TRBV6-1 to TRBJ2-7, with D possibly TRBD1 on 5 matching bases. The CDR3 spans 14 residues. Trimming pared 6 bases from V and 2 bases from J, leaving 14 bases between. The germline V gene has CDR1 MNHNS and CDR2 SASEGT. The CDR3 nucleotides read TGTGCCAGCAGCGTCGTGCAGGGCCCCTACGAGCAGTACTTC. It encodes CASSVVQGPYEQYF.

The rearrangement uses TRBV19 and TRBJ2-2; 14 bases agree with TRBD2. The CDR3 is 19 amino acids. J gave up 1 base and V 3 bases, and 7 bases lay outside the gene matches. The V gene's germline CDR1 is LNHDA and CDR2 SQIVND (reference sequence). The CDR3 sequence is CASSIAGLAGDKNTGELFF. Written as DNA, the CDR3 is TGTGCCAGTAGTATTGCGGGACTAGCGGGAGATAAGAACACCGGGGAGCTGTTTTTT.

The chain is built from TRBV18 and TRBJ1-1, with 8 bases aligning to TRBD1. V was pared by 6 bases and J by 0 bases, with 6 bases of the junction left unmatched. Germline V gene sequence: CDR1 KGHSH, CDR2 LQKENI. The CDR3 totals 15 residues. DNA for the CDR3: TGTGCCAGCTCCCTTGGACAGGGACTGAACACTGAAGCTTTCTTT. This gives the protein CASSLGQGLNTEAFF. The variable domain in full, completed from reference TRBV18 and TRBJ1-1, reads NAGVMQNPRHLVRRRGQEARLRCSPMKGHSHVYWYRQLPEEGLKFMVYLQKENIIDESGMPKERFSAEFPKEGPSILRIQQVVRGDSAAYFCASSLGQGLNTEAFFGQGTRLTVV.

This chain connects TRBV7-9 to TRBJ2-7, with D possibly being TRBD2 (7 bases). The germline gives CDR1 SEHNR, CDR2 FQNEAQ (reference sequence). Trimming left V 4 bases short and J 2 bases short, with 15 bases between. This CDR3 spans 15 amino acids. This CDR3 reads CASSSVGGLAYEQYF. CDR3 sequence (DNA): TGTGCCAGCAGCTCGGTGGGGGGGCTTGCCTACGAGCAGTACTTC.

The genes are TRBV25-1 and TRBJ2-4, with D perhaps TRBD1 (5 bases). Germline values: CDR1 MGHDK, CDR2 SYGVNS. Trimming took 1 base from V and 7 from J, leaving 14 bases between them. The CDR3 totals 15 residues. The CDR3 sequence: CASSEFGQGGNIQYF. CDR3 DNA: TGTGCCAGCAGTGAATTTGGGCAGGGTGGGAACATTCAGTACTTC.

The genes are TRBV14 and TRBJ1-4, with TRBD1 matching 7 bases. Germline V gene data show CDR1 as SGHDN and CDR2 as FVKESK. With V trimmed by 3 bases and J by 7 bases, 11 bases remained unmatched. This CDR3 is 16 amino acids long. The CDR3 is CASSHEPGGRSEKLFF. The CDR3 DNA follows: TGTGCCAGCAGCCACGAGCCAGGGGGACGGTCTGAAAAACTGTTTTTT.

This clone has just a few counts. CDR3 in amino acids: CASTWGQDSSEQYF. CDR3 DNA sequence: TGTGCCAGCACCTGGGGACAGGATTCTAGTGAGCAGTACTTC. The chain combines TRBV6-5 with TRBJ2-7, with 8 bases lining up with TRBD1. The V and J ends lost 7 bases and 7 bases, in that order; junction bases with no gene match: 12. The CDR3 is 14 amino acids. The V gene's germline CDR1 is MNHEY and CDR2 SVGAGI.

V gene TRBV7-3 combines with J gene TRBJ1-1, with no clear D. CDR1 SGHTA and CDR2 FQGTGA come from the germline V gene. V was clipped by 8 bases and J by 8 bases, with 12 bases between them. The CDR3 runs 11 residues. The DNA of the CDR3 is TGTGCCAGCTCCCAAGGCAGGGAAGCTTTCTTT. This encodes CASSQGREAFF. The full variable domain, completed using reference TRBV7-3 and TRBJ1-1, is GAGVSQTPSNKVTEKGKYVELRCDPISGHTALYWYRQSLGQGPEFLIYFQGTGAADDSGLPNDRFFAVRPEGSVSTLKIQRTERGDSAVYLCASSQGREAFFGQGTRLTVV.

The genes are TRBV27 and TRBJ1-5, with 10 bases that match TRBD1. CDR3 size: 15 residues. V lost 5 bases to trimming and J lost 6 bases; unmatched junction nucleotides: 7. Germline V gives CDR1 MNHEY, CDR2 SMNVEV (reference sequence). CDR3 loop: CASSPRTGGIQPQHF. CDR3 nucleotides: TGTGCCAGCAGTCCACGGACAGGGGGTATTCAGCCCCAGCATTTT.